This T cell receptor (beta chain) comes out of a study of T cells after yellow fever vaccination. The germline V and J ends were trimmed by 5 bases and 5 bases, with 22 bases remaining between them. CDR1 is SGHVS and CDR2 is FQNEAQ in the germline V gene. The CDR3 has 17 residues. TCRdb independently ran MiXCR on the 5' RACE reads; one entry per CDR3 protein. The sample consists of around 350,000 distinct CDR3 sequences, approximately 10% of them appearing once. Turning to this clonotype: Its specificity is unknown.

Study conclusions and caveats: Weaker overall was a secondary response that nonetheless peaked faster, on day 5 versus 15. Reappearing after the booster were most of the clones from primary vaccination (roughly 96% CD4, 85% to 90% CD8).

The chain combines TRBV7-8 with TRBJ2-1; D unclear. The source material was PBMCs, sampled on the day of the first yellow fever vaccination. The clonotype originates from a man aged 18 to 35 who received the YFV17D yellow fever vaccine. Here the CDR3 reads CASSRLTSASGNNEQFF. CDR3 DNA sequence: TGTGCCAGCAGCCGATTGACGTCCGCCTCAGGTAACAATGAGCAGTTCTTC.